This record concerns one TCR beta chain sequence. Its antigen is undetermined. Assay used: immunoSEQ multiplex PCR; TCRdb lists only in-frame clones, some missing. The data show 6,200 or so clones, around 21% seen once. The CDR3 sequence is 17 residues long. V shed 0 bases and J shed 3 bases, with 17 bases lying between them. Germline V gene sequence: CDR1 MNHGY, CDR2 SAAAGT. These data belong to a study of sequential checkpoint blockade in melanoma. Study in general: Patients were randomized 1:1 to nivolumab-then-ipilimumab or ipilimumab-then-nivolumab first-line. Matched biopsies came pretreatment and at week 13 for about two dozen patients. DNA from 90 to 100 pretreatment tumor samples underwent TCRβ immunosequencing.

The treatment: randomized to nivolumab then ipilimumab (arm A) or the reverse (arm B). General study findings and limits: About 30 times likelier clinical benefit followed increased tumor T-cell fraction and clonality.

The source material was tumor tissue (inferred from file names), sampled from a patient given nivolumab and ipilimumab in sequence. V usage is TRBV6-8 and J usage is TRBJ2-5, with D tentatively TRBD2 (6 bases). The origin of this receptor is a human donor with melanoma. The CDR3 coding sequence is TGTGCCAGCAGTTACTCGCTTGGTTCCCCGGGGGAAGAGACCCAGTACTTC. Protein product: CASSYSLGSPGEETQYF.